This entry lists 14 T cell receptor beta chains sequenced from one sample in a study of T cells in Graves' hyperthyroidism and ophthalmopathy. RNA transcripts served as the template for amplifying TCR beta CDR3 regions. A first-round RT-PCR of the TCR CDR3 used the HTBI primer set. TCRdb reprocessed the multiplex PCR reads with MiXCR, giving one entry per CDR3 protein. The data hold more than 300,000 distinct CDR3 sequences, with 17% observed a single time. Material: blood. The receptors come from a woman younger than 45 with Graves' hyperthyroidism that later progressed to Graves' ophthalmopathy.

This clonotype was seen many times. The rearrangement uses TRBV15 and TRBJ2-7; 10 bases fit TRBD1. V lost 0 bases to trimming and J lost 6 bases; unmatched junction nucleotides: 8. Germline loops: CDR1 LNHNV, CDR2 YYDKDF (reference sequence). The CDR3 extends over 16 amino acids. CDR3: CATSRESGTGVGEQYF. The CDR3 nucleotides are TGTGCCACCAGCAGAGAATCCGGGACAGGGGTTGGCGAGCAGTACTTC.

The V and J genes are TRBV20-1 and TRBJ2-1, with 12 bases identical to TRBD2. The CDR3 loop spans 15 amino acids. Trimming cost V 6 bases and J 7 bases; bases outside gene matches: 10. Germline V gene lookup returns CDR1 DFQATT and CDR2 SNEGSKA (reference sequence). Written as DNA, the CDR3 is TGCAGTGCGCCGACCCTAGCGGGGGGGCCAAATGAGCAGTTCTTC. Translated, it gives CSAPTLAGGPNEQFF.

This clonotype has ten or more counts. The chain has TRBV20-1 and TRBJ1-1, with a tentative D call TRBD1 (5 bases). This CDR3 has 11 amino acids. The V end lost 6 bases, the J end lost 7 bases, and 12 bases lay between the germline ends. In germline, CDR1 is DFQATT, CDR2 SNEGSKA (reference sequence). This CDR3 is CSASDRLEAFF. In DNA, the CDR3 is TGCAGTGCCTCAGACAGACTTGAAGCTTTCTTT.

The chain joins TRBV10-1 to TRBJ2-5; 8 bases line up with TRBD1. CDR3 length: 15 amino acids. Germline values: CDR1 WNHNN, CDR2 SYGVQD (reference sequence). The junction had 7 bases not matched to a gene; V was cut back by 0 bases and J by 7 bases. CDR3 DNA sequence: TGCGCCAGCAGTGAGTCCAGGGGGCGCAGGGGGACCCAGTACTTC. Translation gives CASSESRGRRGTQYF.

This clonotype has a count of ten or more. The rearrangement uses TRBV27 and TRBJ2-6; D gene ambiguous. CDR1 and CDR2 from the germline V gene are MNHEY and SMNVEV (reference sequence). The CDR3 is 14 amino acids. The ends were cut back, 6 bases at V and 0 bases at J, with 6 bases in the middle. The CDR3 coding sequence is TGTGCCAGCAGCTGGATCTCTGGGGCCAACGTCCTGACTTTC. This translates into CASSWISGANVLTF.

This chain connects TRBV6-1 to TRBJ2-7, with D tentatively TRBD1 (6 bases). V dropped 6 bases and J dropped 3 bases, with 12 bases sitting between them. The CDR3 runs 13 residues. Germline CDR1 is MNHNS and CDR2 is SASEGT. CDR3 sequence (DNA): TGTGCCAGCAGGGGACATACAAGCTACGAGCAGTACTTC. Amino acid sequence: CASRGHTSYEQYF.

Details on this clonotype: A much bigger clone sits one base away, suggesting this may be a read error. The chain combines TRBV7-9 with TRBJ1-5; no clear D. Trimming stripped 0 bases from V and 7 bases from J, with 10 bases between. CDR1 is SEHNR and CDR2 is FQNEAQ in the germline V gene (reference sequence). The CDR3 is made up of 14 amino acids. The CDR3 DNA is TGTGCCAGCAGCTTAGCGGGCAGAGACCAGCCCCAGCATTTT. Translated: CASSLAGRDQPQHF.

This clonotype was recorded at least ten times. V and J are TRBV28 and TRBJ2-7; D ambiguous. With 9 bases removed from V and 0 bases from J, the gap between germline ends came to 27 bases. Germline CDR1 reads MDHEN; CDR2 reads SYDVKM. This CDR3 has 18 residues. The CDR3 DNA sequence: TGTGCCAGTCCTAGAAAGGTTCTTTGCGGCGTTGACTCCTACGAGCAGTACTTC. It encodes CASPRKVLCGVDSYEQYF.

This clonotype has a count of ten or more. The chain is built from TRBV6-1 and TRBJ2-5; D may be TRBD1 (5 bases). The V end lost 5 bases, the J end lost 3 bases, and 16 bases lay between the germline ends. CDR1 is MNHNS and CDR2 is SASEGT in the germline V gene. The CDR3 consists of 15 residues. The CDR3 DNA follows: TGTGCCAGCAGTTCCTTAGGGGTAGACAAAGAGACCCAGTACTTC. It specifies CASSSLGVDKETQYF.

This clonotype was seen many times. The chain has TRBV3-1 and TRBJ2-2, with TRBD2 matching over 8 bases. The V gene's germline CDR1 is LGHDT and CDR2 YNNKEL (reference sequence). V was pared by 4 bases and J by 4 bases, with 5 bases of the junction left unmatched. The CDR3 is 15 residues long. CDR3: CASSPYSGSTGELFF. CDR3 DNA sequence: TGTGCCAGCAGCCCCTACAGCGGGAGCACCGGGGAGCTGTTTTTT.

This chain connects TRBV20-1 to TRBJ1-1, with unresolved D. The V gene's germline CDR1 is DFQATT and CDR2 SNEGSKA (reference sequence). The CDR3 is 12 residues long. V lost 3 bases and J 3 bases, leaving 8 bases between the germline ends. The CDR3 spells CSARRWDTEAFF. CDR3 nucleotide sequence: TGCAGTGCTAGGAGGTGGGACACTGAAGCTTTCTTT.

The chain uses TRBV18 and TRBJ1-2; D is unclear. The CDR3 consists of 15 residues. Trimming left V 1 base short and J 0 bases short, with 9 bases between. Per germline, CDR1 KGHSH and CDR2 LQKENI. CDR3 DNA: TGTGCCAGCTCACCACTCGAGAGACCTAACTATGGCTACACCTTC. As protein: CASSPLERPNYGYTF.

This clonotype was detected many times. The chain has TRBV28 and TRBJ2-5; 7 bases fit TRBD1. Germline V CDR1 and CDR2: MDHEN, SYDVKM. The CDR3 is 20 residues long. The trim removed 4 bases at V and 2 bases at J, leaving 22 bases unmatched. CDR3 region: CASSSIIVGTADANQETQYF. CDR3 nucleotide sequence: TGTGCCAGCAGTTCCATTATTGTCGGGACAGCCGACGCCAATCAAGAGACCCAGTACTTC.

This clonotype was seen repeatedly, ten times or more. The chain joins TRBV28 to TRBJ1-1; 8 positions match TRBD1. Germline CDR1 reads MDHEN; CDR2 reads SYDVKM. The V gene end was trimmed by 5 bases and the J gene end by 0 bases; junction bases not matched to a gene: 11. The CDR3 is 17 amino acids. CDR3 DNA: TGTGCCAGCAGTCCCGGACAGGGTAAATTTATGAACACTGAAGCTTTCTTT. Its protein is CASSPGQGKFMNTEAFF.